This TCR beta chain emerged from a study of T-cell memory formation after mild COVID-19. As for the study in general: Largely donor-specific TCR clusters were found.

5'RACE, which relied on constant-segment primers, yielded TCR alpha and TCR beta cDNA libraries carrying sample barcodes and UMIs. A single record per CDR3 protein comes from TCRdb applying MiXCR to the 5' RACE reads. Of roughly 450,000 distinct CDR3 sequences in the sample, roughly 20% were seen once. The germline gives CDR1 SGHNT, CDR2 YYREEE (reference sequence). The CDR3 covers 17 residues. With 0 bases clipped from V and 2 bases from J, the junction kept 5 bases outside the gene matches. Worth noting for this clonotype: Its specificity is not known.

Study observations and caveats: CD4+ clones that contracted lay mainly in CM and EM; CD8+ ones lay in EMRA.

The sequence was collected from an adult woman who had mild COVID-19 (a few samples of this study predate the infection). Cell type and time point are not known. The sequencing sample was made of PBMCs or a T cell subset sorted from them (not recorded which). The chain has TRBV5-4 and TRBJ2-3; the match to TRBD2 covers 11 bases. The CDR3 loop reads CASSLGASGGNTDTQYF. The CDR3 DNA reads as TGTGCCAGCAGCTTGGGAGCTAGCGGGGGGAACACAGATACGCAGTATTTT.